This T cell receptor (beta chain) originates from a study of T cell repertoires in cytomegalovirus infection. Study details: An indication of both CMV infection and matching HLA type came from public TCR beta signatures.

This CDR3 region has 14 residues. The V end lost 0 bases, the J end lost 2 bases, and 7 bases lay between the germline ends. Germline V lookup: CDR1 SGHNT, CDR2 YYREEE (reference sequence). Study-level points and caveats: The cumulative frequency of public TCR beta families identified carriers of CMV plus the relevant HLA. The study found HLA-C-restricted CMV-specific TCR beta clonotypes dominating the ex vivo response.

This clonotype was seen only a few times. Its target is not known. A single record per CDR3 protein comes from TCRdb applying MiXCR to the reads. The sample has a few hundred thousand distinct CDR3 sequences; roughly 10% are singletons. The sequence came from a human donor in good health (CMV status not recorded). Some clones in this sample may be carry-over from other donors' samples. This chain connects TRBV5-4 to TRBJ2-3; D unresolved. The sample consisted of PBMCs. The CDR3 DNA reads TGTGCCAGCAGCTTGGAAGTGATCACAGATACGCAGTATTTT. Translating gives CASSLEVITDTQYF.